The clone carrying this T cell receptor beta chain was seen repeatedly, ten times or more. Its specificity is unknown. These data come from a study of CD8+CD57+ T cells in acquired aplastic anemia. Study as a whole: Sorted CD4+ plus CD8+ cells gave DNA averaging around 3.2 ug.

Whole-study findings and limits: Overlap between patients and controls comprised 25 to 30 CD8+ CDR3 sequences.

Genomic DNA acted as the template from which TCR beta VDJ combination and CDR3 sequence profiling were carried out. TCRdb ran MiXCR on the reads and lists one entry per CDR3 protein. Of 100,000 to 150,000 distinct CDR3 sequences listed, roughly 50% are singletons. Between the trimmed V and J ends, which lost 6 bases and 7 bases, there was a span of 16 bases. This CDR3 spans 13 amino acids. The receptor was isolated from a human donor in good health, serving as a control. Sequenced input: sorted CD4+, CD8+, or CD8+CD57+ T cells (not recorded which) from PBMCs. This chain joins TRBV12-3 or TRBV12-4 and TRBJ2-7, with D uncertain. CDR3 sequence reads: CASRFGERSEQYF. DNA for the CDR3: TGTGCCAGCAGGTTTGGGGAAAGATCGGAGCAGTACTTC.